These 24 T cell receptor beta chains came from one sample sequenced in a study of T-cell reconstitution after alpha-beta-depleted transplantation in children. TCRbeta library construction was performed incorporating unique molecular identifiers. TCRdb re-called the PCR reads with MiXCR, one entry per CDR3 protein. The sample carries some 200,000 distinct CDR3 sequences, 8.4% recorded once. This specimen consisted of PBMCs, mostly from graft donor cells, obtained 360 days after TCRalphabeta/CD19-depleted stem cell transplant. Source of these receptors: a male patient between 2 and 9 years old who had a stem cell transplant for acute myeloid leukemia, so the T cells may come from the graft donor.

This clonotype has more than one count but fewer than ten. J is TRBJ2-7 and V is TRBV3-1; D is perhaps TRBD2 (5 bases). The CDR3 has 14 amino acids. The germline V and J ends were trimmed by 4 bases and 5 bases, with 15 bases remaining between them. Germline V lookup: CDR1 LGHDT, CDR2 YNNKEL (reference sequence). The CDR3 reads CASSPTAARDEQYF. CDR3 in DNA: TGTGCCAGCAGCCCGACGGCAGCGCGGGACGAGCAGTACTTC.

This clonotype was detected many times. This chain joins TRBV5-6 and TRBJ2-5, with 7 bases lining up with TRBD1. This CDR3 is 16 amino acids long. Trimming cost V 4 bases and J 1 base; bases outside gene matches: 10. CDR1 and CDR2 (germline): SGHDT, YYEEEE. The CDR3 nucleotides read TGTGCCAGCAGCCACGGACAGGCGCCTTCCCAAGAGACCCAGTACTTC. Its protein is CASSHGQAPSQETQYF.

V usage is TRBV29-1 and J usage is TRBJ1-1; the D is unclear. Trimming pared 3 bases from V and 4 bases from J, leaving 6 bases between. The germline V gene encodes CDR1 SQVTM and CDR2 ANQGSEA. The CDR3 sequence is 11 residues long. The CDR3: CSVDYGTEAFF. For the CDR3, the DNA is TGCAGCGTTGATTATGGCACTGAAGCTTTCTTT.

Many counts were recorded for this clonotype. The CDR3 sequence: CASRGSNQPQHF. For the CDR3, the DNA is TGTGCCAGCAGGGGTAGCAATCAGCCCCAGCATTTT. The rearrangement links TRBV28 to TRBJ1-5; D is unresolved. The CDR3 extends over 12 amino acids. V dropped 6 bases and J dropped 0 bases, with 3 bases sitting between them. Germline V gene sequence: CDR1 MDHEN, CDR2 SYDVKM.

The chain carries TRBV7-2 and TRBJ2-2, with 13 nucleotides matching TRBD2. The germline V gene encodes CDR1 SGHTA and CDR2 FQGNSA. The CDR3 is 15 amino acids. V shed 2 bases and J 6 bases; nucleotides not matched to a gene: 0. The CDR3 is CASSLTSGRAGELFF. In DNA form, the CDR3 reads TGTGCCAGCAGCTTAACTAGCGGGAGGGCCGGGGAGCTGTTTTTT.

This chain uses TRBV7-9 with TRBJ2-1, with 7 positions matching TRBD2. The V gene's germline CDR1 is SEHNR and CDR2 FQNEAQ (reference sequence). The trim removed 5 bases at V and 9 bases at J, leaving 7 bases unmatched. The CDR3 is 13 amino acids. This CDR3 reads CASSQRLASEQFF. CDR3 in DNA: TGTGCCAGCAGCCAGAGACTAGCAAGTGAGCAGTTCTTC.

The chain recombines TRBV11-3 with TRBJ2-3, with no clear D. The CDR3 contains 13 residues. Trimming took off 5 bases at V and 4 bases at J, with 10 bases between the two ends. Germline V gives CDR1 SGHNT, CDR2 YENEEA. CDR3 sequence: CASSPPQSDTQYF. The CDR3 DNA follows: TGTGCCAGCAGCCCACCACAATCAGATACGCAGTATTTT.

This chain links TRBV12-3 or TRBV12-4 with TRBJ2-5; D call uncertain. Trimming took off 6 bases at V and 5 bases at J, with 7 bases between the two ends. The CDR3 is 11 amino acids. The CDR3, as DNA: TGTGCCAGCAGCCCGGCGGAGACCCAGTACTTC. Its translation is CASSPAETQYF.

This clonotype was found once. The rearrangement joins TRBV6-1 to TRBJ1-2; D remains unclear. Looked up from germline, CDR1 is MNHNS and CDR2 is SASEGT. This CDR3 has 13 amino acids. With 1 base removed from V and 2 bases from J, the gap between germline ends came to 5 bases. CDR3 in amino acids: CASSEGWNYGYTF. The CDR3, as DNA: TGTGCCAGCAGTGAAGGTTGGAACTATGGCTACACCTTC.

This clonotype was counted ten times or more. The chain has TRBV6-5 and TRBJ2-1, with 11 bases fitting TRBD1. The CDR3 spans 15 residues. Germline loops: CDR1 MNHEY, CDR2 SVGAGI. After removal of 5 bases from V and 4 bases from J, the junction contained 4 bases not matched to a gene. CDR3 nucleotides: TGTGCCAGCAGTCCCCGGGACAGGGGGTACAATGAGCAGTTCTTC. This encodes CASSPRDRGYNEQFF.

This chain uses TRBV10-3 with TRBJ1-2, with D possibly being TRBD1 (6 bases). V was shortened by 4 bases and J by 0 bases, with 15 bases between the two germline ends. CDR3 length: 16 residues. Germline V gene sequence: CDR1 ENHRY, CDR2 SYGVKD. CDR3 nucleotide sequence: TGTGCCATCAGTGGACAGGAGCGTTCTTCTAACTATGGCTACACCTTC. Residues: CAISGQERSSNYGYTF.

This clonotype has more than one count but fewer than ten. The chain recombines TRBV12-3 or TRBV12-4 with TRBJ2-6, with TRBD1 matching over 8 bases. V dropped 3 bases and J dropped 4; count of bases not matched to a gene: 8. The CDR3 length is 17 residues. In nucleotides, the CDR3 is TGTGCCAGCAGTTTGCGGGACAGGTTCTCCGGGGCCAACGTCCTGACTTTC. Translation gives CASSLRDRFSGANVLTF.

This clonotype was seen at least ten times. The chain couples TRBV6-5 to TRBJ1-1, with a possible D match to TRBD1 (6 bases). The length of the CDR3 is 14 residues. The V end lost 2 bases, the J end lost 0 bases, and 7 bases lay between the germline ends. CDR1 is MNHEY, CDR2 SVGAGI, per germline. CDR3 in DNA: TGTGCCAGCAGTTACCAGGGGTTGAACACTGAAGCTTTCTTT. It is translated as CASSYQGLNTEAFF.

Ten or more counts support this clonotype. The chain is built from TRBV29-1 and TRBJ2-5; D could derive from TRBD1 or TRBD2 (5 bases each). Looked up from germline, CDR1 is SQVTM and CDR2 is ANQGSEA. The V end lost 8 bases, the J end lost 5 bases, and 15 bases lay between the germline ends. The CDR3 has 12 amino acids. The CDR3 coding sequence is TGCAGCATAGGGACCTCCGTGGAGACCCAGTACTTC. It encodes CSIGTSVETQYF.

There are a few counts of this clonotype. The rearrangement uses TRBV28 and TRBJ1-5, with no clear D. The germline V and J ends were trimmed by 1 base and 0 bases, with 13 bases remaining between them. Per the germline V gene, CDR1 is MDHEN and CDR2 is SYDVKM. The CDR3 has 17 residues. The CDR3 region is CASSLSGSHDSNQPQHF. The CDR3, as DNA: TGTGCCAGCAGTTTATCGGGCAGCCATGATAGCAATCAGCCCCAGCATTTT.

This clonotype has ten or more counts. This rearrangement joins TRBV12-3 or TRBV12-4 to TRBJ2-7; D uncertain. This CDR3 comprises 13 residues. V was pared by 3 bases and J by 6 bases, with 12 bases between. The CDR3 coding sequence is TGTGCCAGCAGTTTGAGGCCAGGTGGCGAGCAGTACTTC. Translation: CASSLRPGGEQYF.

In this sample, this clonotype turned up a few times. The CDR3 DNA sequence: TGCAGTGCAGGGGTCGAGGGCTACACCTTC. It is translated as CSAGVEGYTF. The chain joins TRBV20-1 to TRBJ1-2, with a possible D match to TRBD1 (5 bases). This CDR3 comprises 10 residues. Looked up from germline, CDR1 is DFQATT and CDR2 is SNEGSKA (reference sequence). V lost 6 bases to trimming and J lost 8 bases, with 10 bases between them.

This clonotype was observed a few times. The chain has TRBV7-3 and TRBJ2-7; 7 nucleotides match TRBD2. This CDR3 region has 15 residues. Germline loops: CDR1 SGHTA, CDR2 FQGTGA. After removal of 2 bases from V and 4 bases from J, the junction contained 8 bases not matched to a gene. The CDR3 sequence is CASSLVGGPGYEQYF. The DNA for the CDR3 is TGTGCCAGCAGCTTAGTGGGAGGGCCGGGGTACGAGCAGTACTTC.

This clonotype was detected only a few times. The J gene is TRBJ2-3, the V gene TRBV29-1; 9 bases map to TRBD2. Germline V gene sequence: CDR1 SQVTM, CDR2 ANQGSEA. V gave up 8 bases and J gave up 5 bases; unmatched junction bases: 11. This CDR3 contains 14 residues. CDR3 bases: TGCAGCTTAGGGAAAGCGGGAGGAATAGATACGCAGTATTTT. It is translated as CSLGKAGGIDTQYF.

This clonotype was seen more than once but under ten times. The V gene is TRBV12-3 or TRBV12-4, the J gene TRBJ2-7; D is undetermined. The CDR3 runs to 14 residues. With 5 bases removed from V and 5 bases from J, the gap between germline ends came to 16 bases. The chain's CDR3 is CASSRNGPWDEQYF. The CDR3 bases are TGTGCCAGCAGTCGAAACGGGCCTTGGGACGAGCAGTACTTC.

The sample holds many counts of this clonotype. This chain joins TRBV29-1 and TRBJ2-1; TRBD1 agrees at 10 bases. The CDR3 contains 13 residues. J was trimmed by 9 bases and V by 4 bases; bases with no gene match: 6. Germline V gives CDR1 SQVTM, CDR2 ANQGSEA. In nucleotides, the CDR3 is TGCAGCGTTGGGGGGACAGGGGACGGTGAGCAGTTCTTC. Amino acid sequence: CSVGGTGDGEQFF.

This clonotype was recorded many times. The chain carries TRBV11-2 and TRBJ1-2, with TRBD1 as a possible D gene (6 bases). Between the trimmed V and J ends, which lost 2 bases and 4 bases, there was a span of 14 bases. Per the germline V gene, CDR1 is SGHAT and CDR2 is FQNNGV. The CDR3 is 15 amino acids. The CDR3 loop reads CASSLFPGDPYGYTF. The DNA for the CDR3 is TGTGCCAGCAGCTTATTCCCAGGGGATCCCTATGGCTACACCTTC.

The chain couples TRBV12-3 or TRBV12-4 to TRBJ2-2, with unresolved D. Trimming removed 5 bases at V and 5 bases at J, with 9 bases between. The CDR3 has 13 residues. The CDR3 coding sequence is TGTGCCAGCAGTGCGACAAGGACCGGGGAGCTGTTTTTT. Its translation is CASSATRTGELFF.

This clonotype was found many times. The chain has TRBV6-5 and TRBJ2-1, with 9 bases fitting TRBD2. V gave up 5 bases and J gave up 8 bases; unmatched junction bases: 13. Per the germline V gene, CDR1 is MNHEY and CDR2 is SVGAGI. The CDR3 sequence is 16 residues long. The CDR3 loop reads CASSTITGTSPYEQFF. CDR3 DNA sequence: TGTGCCAGCAGTACGATCACCGGGACTAGCCCCTATGAGCAGTTCTTC.